This entry is about one T cell receptor (beta chain). The germline CDR1 and CDR2 sequences are ENHRY and SYGVKD. The CDR3 length is 13 residues. V gave up 11 bases and J gave up 2 bases, with 10 bases separating them. This entry comes from a study of CD8 T cells in Susac syndrome. cDNA came from approximately 0.5 to 1 ug RNA primed by random hexamers. TCRdb used MiXCR to reprocess the immunoSEQ multiplex PCR reads, holding one entry per CDR3 protein. The sample lists around 80,000 distinct CDR3 sequences, roughly 92% occurring once. This receptor was identified in a human donor with Susac syndrome. The V call is TRBV10-3, the J call TRBJ2-6; the D is unclear. Input material: CD8+ T cells from PBMCs. CDR3 amino acids: CASGETGANVLTF. DNA of the CDR3: TGTGCCTCTGGGGAAACTGGGGCCAACGTCCTGACTTTC.